This T cell receptor (beta chain) comes out of a study of T-cell memory formation after mild COVID-19. General observations from the study: There were some responding clones in pre-infection memory, which suggested that cross-reactive memory had joined. CD4+ contracting clones were mainly CM and EM; CD8+ ones, EMRA. A second wave expanding day 15 to 37 was CD4+-biased; contracting clones were balanced.

V shed 4 bases and J shed 5 bases, with 15 bases lying between them. CDR1 is SGHDT and CDR2 is YYEEEE in the germline V gene. CDR3 length: 14 amino acids. The TCR alpha and TCR beta cDNA libraries, bearing sample barcodes and UMIs, were generated by 5'RACE using constant-segment primers. TCRdb reprocessed the 5' RACE reads via MiXCR and lists one record per CDR3 protein. In the table there are roughly 400,000 distinct CDR3 sequences, 20% to 30% of which are singletons. As concerns this clonotype: Its antigen is not identified.

The sample consisted of PBMCs or a T cell subset sorted from them (not recorded which). V gene TRBV5-6 combines with J gene TRBJ1-1, with a weak D call TRBD1 (5 bases). This receptor was identified in an adult woman who had mild COVID-19 (a few samples of this study predate the infection). Cell type and time point are not known. The CDR3 bases are TGTGCCAGCAGCGCGGCGGGACGGCGGACTGAAGCTTTCTTT. Its protein product is CASSAAGRRTEAFF.